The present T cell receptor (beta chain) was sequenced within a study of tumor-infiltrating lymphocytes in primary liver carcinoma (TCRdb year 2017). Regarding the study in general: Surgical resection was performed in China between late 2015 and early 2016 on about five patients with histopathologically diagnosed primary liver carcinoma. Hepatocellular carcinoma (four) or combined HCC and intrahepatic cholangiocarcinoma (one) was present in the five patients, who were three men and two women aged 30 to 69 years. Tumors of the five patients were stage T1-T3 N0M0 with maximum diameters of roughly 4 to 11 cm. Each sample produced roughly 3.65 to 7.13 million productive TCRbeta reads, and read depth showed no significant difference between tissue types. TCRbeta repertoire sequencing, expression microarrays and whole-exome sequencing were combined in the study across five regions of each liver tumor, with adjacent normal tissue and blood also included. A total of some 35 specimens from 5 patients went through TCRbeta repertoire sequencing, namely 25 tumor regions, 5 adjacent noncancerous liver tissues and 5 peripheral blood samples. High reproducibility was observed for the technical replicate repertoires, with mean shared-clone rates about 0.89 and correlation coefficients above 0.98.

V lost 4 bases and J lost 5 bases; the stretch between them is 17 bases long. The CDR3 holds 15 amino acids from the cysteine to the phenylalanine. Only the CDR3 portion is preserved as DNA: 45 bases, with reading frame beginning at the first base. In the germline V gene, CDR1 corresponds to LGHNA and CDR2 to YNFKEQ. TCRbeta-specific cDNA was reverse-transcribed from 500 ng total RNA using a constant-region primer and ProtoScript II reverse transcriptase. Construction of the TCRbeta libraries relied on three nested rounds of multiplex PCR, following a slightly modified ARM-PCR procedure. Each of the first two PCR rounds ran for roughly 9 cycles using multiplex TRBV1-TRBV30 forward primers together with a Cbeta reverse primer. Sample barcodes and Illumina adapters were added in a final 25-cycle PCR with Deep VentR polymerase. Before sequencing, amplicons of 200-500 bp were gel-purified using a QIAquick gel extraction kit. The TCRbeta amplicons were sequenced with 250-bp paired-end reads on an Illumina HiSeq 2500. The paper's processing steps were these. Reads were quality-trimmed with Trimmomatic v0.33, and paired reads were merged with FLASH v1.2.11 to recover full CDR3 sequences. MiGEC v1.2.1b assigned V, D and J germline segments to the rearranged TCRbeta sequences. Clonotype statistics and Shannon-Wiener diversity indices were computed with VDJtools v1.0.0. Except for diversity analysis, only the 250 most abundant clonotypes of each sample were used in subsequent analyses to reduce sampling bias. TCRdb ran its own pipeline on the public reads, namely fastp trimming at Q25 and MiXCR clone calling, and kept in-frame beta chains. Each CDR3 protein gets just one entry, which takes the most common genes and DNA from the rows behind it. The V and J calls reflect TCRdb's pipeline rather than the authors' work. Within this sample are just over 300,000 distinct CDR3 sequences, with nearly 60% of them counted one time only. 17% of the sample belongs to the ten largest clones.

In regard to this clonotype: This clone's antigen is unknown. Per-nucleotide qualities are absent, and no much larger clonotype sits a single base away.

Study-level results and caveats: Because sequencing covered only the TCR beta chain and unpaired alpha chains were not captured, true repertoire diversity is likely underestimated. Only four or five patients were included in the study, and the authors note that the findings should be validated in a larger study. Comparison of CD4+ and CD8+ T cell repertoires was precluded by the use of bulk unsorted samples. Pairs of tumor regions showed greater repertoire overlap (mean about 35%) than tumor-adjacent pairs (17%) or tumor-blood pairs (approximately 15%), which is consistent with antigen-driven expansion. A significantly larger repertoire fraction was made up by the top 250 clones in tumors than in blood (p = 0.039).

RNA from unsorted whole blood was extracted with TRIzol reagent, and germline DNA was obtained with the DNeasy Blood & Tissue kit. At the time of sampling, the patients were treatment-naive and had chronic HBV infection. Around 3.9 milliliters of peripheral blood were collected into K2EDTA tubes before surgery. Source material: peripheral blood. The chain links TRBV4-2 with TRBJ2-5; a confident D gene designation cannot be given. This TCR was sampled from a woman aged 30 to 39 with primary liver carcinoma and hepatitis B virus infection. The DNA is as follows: TGTGCCAGCAGCCCCTTACGGAGTATGGGGGAGACCCAGTACTTC. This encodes CASSPLRSMGETQYF.